This TCR beta chain was sequenced during a study of control samples from healthy donors and cancer patients. Assay used: immunoSEQ multiplex PCR; TCRdb lists only in-frame clones, some missing. The table includes 190,000 or so clones, 85% to 95% detected once. A single count supports this clone. The CDR3 is 14 amino acids. V was shortened by 5 bases and J by 3 bases, with 14 bases between the two germline ends. Germline CDR1 GTSNPN, CDR2 SVGIG (reference sequence). The TCR was taken from a young man in good health. Material: blood. The V and J genes are TRBV30 and TRBJ2-1; D is unresolved. CDR3 region: CAWGAPFSYNEQFF. The CDR3 nucleotides read TGTGCCTGGGGTGCACCTTTTAGCTACAATGAGCAGTTCTTC.